A single sample is the source of the 3 T cell receptor beta chains below, sequenced in a study of cytomegalovirus exposure and HLA in healthy donors. A multiplex PCR was run with 60 Vbeta primers and 13 Jbeta primers. Clones were sequenced by immunoSEQ multiplex PCR, and TCRdb holds only the in-frame ones, with some missing. Among 130,000 or so clones listed, around 82% were seen once. The specimen sequenced was PBMCs. The receptors were gathered from a man between 18 and 29 years old in good health and CMV-seropositive.

V is TRBV28 and J is TRBJ1-2, with 7 positions matching TRBD1. The CDR3 sequence is 13 residues long. CDR1 is MDHEN, CDR2 SYDVKM, per germline. V was pared by 5 bases and J by 6 bases, with 6 bases of the junction left unmatched. The CDR3 sequence is CASSPRDSHGYTF. In DNA, the CDR3 is TGTGCCAGCAGTCCCCGGGACAGTCATGGCTACACCTTC.

The J gene is TRBJ2-1, the V gene TRBV7-3; tentatively, D is TRBD1 (5 bases). The germline gives CDR1 SGHTA, CDR2 FQGTGA. The V end lost 1 base, the J end lost 8 bases, and 15 bases lay between the germline ends. There are 15 residues in the CDR3. The CDR3 protein is CASSLKQPGMDEQFF. The CDR3 nucleotides are TGTGCCAGCAGCTTAAAGCAGCCAGGGATGGATGAGCAGTTCTTC. Filled out from reference TRBV7-3 and TRBJ2-1, the complete variable domain reads GAGVSQTPSNKVTEKGKYVELRCDPISGHTALYWYRQSLGQGPEFLIYFQGTGAADDSGLPNDRFFAVRPEGSVSTLKIQRTERGDSAVYLCASSLKQPGMDEQFFGPGTRLTVL.

The chain is built from TRBV19 and TRBJ1-1; D is perhaps TRBD1 (6 bases). Germline CDR1 reads LNHDA; CDR2 reads SQIVND (reference sequence). V was clipped by 5 bases and J by 6 bases, with 19 bases between them. CDR3 length: 15 amino acids. CDR3 loop: CASSQAGVGEPEAFF. In nucleotides, the CDR3 is TGTGCCAGTAGTCAGGCAGGGGTGGGGGAGCCTGAAGCTTTCTTT. Full variable domain (remainder filled in from reference TRBV19 and TRBJ1-1): DGGITQSPKYLFRKEGQNVTLSCEQNLNHDAMYWYRQDPGQGLRLIYYSQIVNDFQKGDIAEGYSVSREKKESFPLTVTSAQKNPTAFYLCASSQAGVGEPEAFFGQGTRLTVV.